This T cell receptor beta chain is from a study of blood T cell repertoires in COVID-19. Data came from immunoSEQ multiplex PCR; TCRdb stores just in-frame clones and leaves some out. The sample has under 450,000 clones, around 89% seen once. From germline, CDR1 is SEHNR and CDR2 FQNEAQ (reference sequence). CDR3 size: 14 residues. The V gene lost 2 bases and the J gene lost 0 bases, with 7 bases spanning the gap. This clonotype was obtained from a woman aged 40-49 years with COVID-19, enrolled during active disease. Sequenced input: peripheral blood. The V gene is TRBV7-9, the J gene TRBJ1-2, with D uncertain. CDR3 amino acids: CASSLSLSNYGYTF. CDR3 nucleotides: TGTGCCAGCAGCTTAAGCCTGTCTAACTATGGCTACACCTTC.